This is a list of T cell receptor beta chains from one sample in a study of T cells in Graves' hyperthyroidism and ophthalmopathy. TCRdb re-called the multiplex PCR reads through MiXCR, storing one row per CDR3 protein. The table has about 420,000 distinct CDR3 sequences, around 14% seen once; the top ten hold roughly 7.4%. The sample taken for sequencing was blood. These receptors were obtained from a woman between 18 and 29 years old with Graves' hyperthyroidism. The CDR3 runs from the conserved cysteine through the conserved F or W. A D gene is named only where the DNA matches it firmly. Rows may omit the clone size; those that give it use once, few, many or a size class.

CDR3nt: TGTGCCAGCAGCTTAGGGGGACAGGGGAATCAGCCCCAGCATTTT; CDR3aa: CASSLGGQGNQPQHF; j_gene: TRBJ1-5; abundance: many; v_gene: TRBV7-9; d_gene: TRBD1
CDR3nt: TGCAGCGTTGAAGACCGGACAGTGGGCTATGGCTACACCTTC; CDR3aa: CSVEDRTVGYGYTF; j_gene: TRBJ1-2; abundance: many; v_gene: TRBV29-1; d_gene: NA
CDR3nt: TGCAGCGTTGTACAGGGGGCTGGGAATGAGCAGTTCTTC; CDR3aa: CSVVQGAGNEQFF; j_gene: TRBJ2-1; abundance: many; v_gene: TRBV29-1; d_gene: TRBD1
CDR3nt: TGTGCCAGCAGTTTATACAGGGAGGATCATGGCTACACCTTC; CDR3aa: CASSLYREDHGYTF; j_gene: TRBJ1-2; abundance: many; v_gene: TRBV28; d_gene: NA
CDR3nt: TGTGCCAGCTCACCACGAGGGGAGCCCCAGCATTTT; CDR3aa: CASSPRGEPQHF; j_gene: TRBJ1-5; abundance: NA; v_gene: TRBV18; d_gene: NA
CDR3nt: TGTGCCAGCAGCTTAGCTCCGGGGGGCGACACCGGGGAGCTGTTTTTT; CDR3aa: CASSLAPGGDTGELFF; j_gene: TRBJ2-2; abundance: many; v_gene: TRBV7-2; d_gene: NA
CDR3nt: TGCGCCAGCAGCCAAGGCCGAGGTGGGCAGGTCCGAGCCAAAAACATTCAGTACTTC; CDR3aa: CASSQGRGGQVRAKNIQYF; j_gene: TRBJ2-4; abundance: NA; v_gene: TRBV4-1; d_gene: NA
CDR3nt: TGCGCCAGCAGCTTGTCACTCGGGACCCAGTACTTC; CDR3aa: CASSLSLGTQYF; j_gene: TRBJ2-5; abundance: many; v_gene: TRBV5-1; d_gene: NA
CDR3nt: TGTGCCAGCAGTTCTCGCTTCGCCCCTACCAACAATGAGCAGTTCTTC; CDR3aa: CASSSRFAPTNNEQFF; j_gene: TRBJ2-1; abundance: many; v_gene: TRBV27; d_gene: NA
CDR3nt: TGCAGTGCTTCCAGGGTAGGGTCCTACGAGCAGTACTTC; CDR3aa: CSASRVGSYEQYF; j_gene: TRBJ2-7; abundance: many; v_gene: TRBV20-1; d_gene: NA
CDR3nt: TGTGCCAGCAGTTATCCAGACCACTATGGCTACACCTTC; CDR3aa: CASSYPDHYGYTF; j_gene: TRBJ1-2; abundance: many; v_gene: TRBV12-3/TRBV12-4; d_gene: NA
CDR3nt: TGTGCCAGCAGCGTAGTGGGGGGTGGAGCGGAGCAGTACTTC; CDR3aa: CASSVVGGGAEQYF; j_gene: TRBJ2-7; abundance: NA; v_gene: TRBV9; d_gene: NA
CDR3nt: TGTGCCACATCACGAGCCTCAGATACGCAGTATTTT; CDR3aa: CATSRASDTQYF; j_gene: TRBJ2-3; abundance: few; v_gene: TRBV19; d_gene: NA
CDR3nt: TGCAGCGTTGGGTCCCTCACCGGGGAGCTGTTTTTT; CDR3aa: CSVGSLTGELFF; j_gene: TRBJ2-2; abundance: few; v_gene: TRBV29-1; d_gene: NA
CDR3nt: TGTGCCAGCAGCCTCGGGGGGACACCACAAGAGACCCAGTACTTC; CDR3aa: CASSLGGTPQETQYF; j_gene: TRBJ2-5; abundance: many; v_gene: TRBV9; d_gene: NA
CDR3nt: TGTGCCAGCTCAGCGGGGGGTGAGCAGTTCTTC; CDR3aa: CASSAGGEQFF; j_gene: TRBJ2-1; abundance: many; v_gene: TRBV18; d_gene: TRBD2
CDR3nt: TGTGCCAGCAGTGTTCACGGGGTCAGTGCCGGGGAGCTGTTTTTT; CDR3aa: CASSVHGVSAGELFF; j_gene: TRBJ2-2; abundance: many; v_gene: TRBV2; d_gene: NA
CDR3nt: TGCGCCAGCAGCATCTCGACTAGCGGGAGCTCCTACGAGCAGTACTTC; CDR3aa: CASSISTSGSSYEQYF; j_gene: TRBJ2-7; abundance: many; v_gene: TRBV5-1; d_gene: TRBD2
CDR3nt: TGTGCCAGTAGTATCCTGGGAGGGGCGGCCCTTGGCTACACCTTC; CDR3aa: CASSILGGAALGYTF; j_gene: TRBJ1-2; abundance: NA; v_gene: TRBV19; d_gene: NA
CDR3nt: TGCGCCAGCAGGTGGGGAGCGAACACTGAAGCTTTCTTT; CDR3aa: CASRWGANTEAFF; j_gene: TRBJ1-1; abundance: many; v_gene: TRBV5-1; d_gene: NA
CDR3nt: TGCGCCAGCAGCCACGGGACTAGCGGGCGGGGAGGAGAGACCCAGTACTTC; CDR3aa: CASSHGTSGRGGETQYF; j_gene: TRBJ2-5; abundance: many; v_gene: TRBV5-1; d_gene: TRBD2
CDR3nt: TGTGCCAGCGGGCCCTTACGGGGAGCTCGCAATGAGCAGTTCTTC; CDR3aa: CASGPLRGARNEQFF; j_gene: TRBJ2-1; abundance: few; v_gene: TRBV27; d_gene: NA
CDR3nt: TGCAGTGCTAGGTCCGGGGGCGGGGACACTGAAGCTTTCTTT; CDR3aa: CSARSGGGDTEAFF; j_gene: TRBJ1-1; abundance: many; v_gene: TRBV20-1; d_gene: NA
CDR3nt: TGTGCCAGCAGTTCCCAAGGAGGTCAAGAGACCCAGTACTTC; CDR3aa: CASSSQGGQETQYF; j_gene: TRBJ2-5; abundance: many; v_gene: TRBV7-2; d_gene: NA
CDR3nt: TGTGCCTGGGCGGGGAGCTCCTACAATGAGCAGTTCTTC; CDR3aa: CAWAGSSYNEQFF; j_gene: TRBJ2-1; abundance: many; v_gene: TRBV30; d_gene: NA
CDR3nt: TGTGCCAGCAGGGCCAATAATCAGCCCCAGCATTTT; CDR3aa: CASRANNQPQHF; j_gene: TRBJ1-5; abundance: few; v_gene: TRBV6-1; d_gene: NA
CDR3nt: TGTGCCAGCAGTGAGAGGCGGGGGGCCTCCGTGGGGGCCAACGTCCTGACTTTC; CDR3aa: CASSERRGASVGANVLTF; j_gene: TRBJ2-6; abundance: many; v_gene: TRBV2; d_gene: TRBD2